What follows describes a single T cell receptor (beta chain). These data are taken from a study of cytomegalovirus exposure and HLA in healthy donors. From germline, CDR1 is SGHTA and CDR2 FQGNSA. The V gene lost 2 bases and the J gene lost 0 bases, with 11 bases spanning the gap. This CDR3 is 16 amino acids long. Unrecorded immune exposures were likely, despite nominal health at sampling. This PCR relied on a set of 60 Vbeta primers and 13 Jbeta primers. In the authors' methods: Per a later analysis, the number of unique TCR beta chains was around 80 million, of which 9 million to 14 million were shared. Here immunoSEQ multiplex PCR was the method, and the copy in TCRdb shows in-frame clones only, minus some. The DNA was the basis for D and trimming; V, J and clone size are from that table. The sample holds 100,000 to 150,000 clones, over 70% seen once.

The V call is TRBV7-2, the J call TRBJ1-3; the D is unclear. The TCR originated in a man aged 18 to 35 in good health and CMV-seropositive. Input material: PBMCs. The CDR3 sequence: CASSLTPDYSGNTIYF. CDR3 nucleotides: TGTGCCAGCAGCTTAACCCCAGACTACTCTGGAAACACCATATATTTT.